These 24 T cell receptor beta chains came from one sample sequenced in a study of T cell repertoires in cytomegalovirus infection. MiXCR, applied by TCRdb to the reads, yields one record per CDR3 protein. The table has 150,000 to 200,000 distinct CDR3 sequences, approximately 15% seen once. The specimen was PBMCs. These receptors were collected from a human donor in good health (CMV status not recorded). Some clones in this sample may be carry-over from other donors' samples.

This clonotype came up many times. V gene TRBV4-2 combines with J gene TRBJ2-1; D is uncertain. The CDR3 is 15 amino acids. CDR1 and CDR2 from the germline V gene are LGHNA and YNFKEQ. The V gene lost 1 base and the J gene lost 5 bases, with 12 bases spanning the gap. The CDR3 loop reads CASSQGGGGNNEQFF. The CDR3 DNA reads as TGTGCCAGCAGCCAAGGAGGTGGTGGAAACAATGAGCAGTTCTTC.

DNA of the CDR3: TGTACCACGAGCTCCTACAATGAGCAGTTCTTC. Its protein product is CTTSSYNEQFF. The V gene is TRBV19, the J gene TRBJ2-1; no clear D. From germline, CDR1 is LNHDA and CDR2 SQIVND (reference sequence). The CDR3 runs 11 residues. Filled out from reference TRBV19 and TRBJ2-1, the complete variable domain reads DGGITQSPKYLFRKEGQNVTLSCEQNLNHDAMYWYRQDPGQGLRLIYYSQIVNDFQKGDIAEGYSVSREKKESFPLTVTSAQKNPTAFYLCTTSSYNEQFFGPGTRLTVL.

This rearrangement joins TRBV14 to TRBJ1-2, with D unclear. Germline assignment: CDR1 SGHDN and CDR2 FVKESK. The V end was cut by 5 bases, the J end by 5 bases, with 9 bases between. The CDR3 is made up of 12 amino acids. CDR3 protein: CASSETTYGYTF. The CDR3 coding sequence is TGTGCCAGCAGCGAGACGACGTATGGCTACACCTTC.

This clonotype has more than one count but fewer than ten. V gene TRBV20-1 combines with J gene TRBJ2-7; D possibly corresponds to TRBD1 (8 bases). CDR3 length: 12 residues. Trimming cost V 6 bases and J 12 bases, with 21 bases left between them. Germline CDR1 and CDR2: DFQATT and SNEGSKA (reference sequence). This CDR3 is CSAPGGGSGGYF. The CDR3 DNA follows: TGCAGTGCCCCAGGGGGCGGGAGCGGCGGGTACTTC.

The J gene is TRBJ1-5, the V gene TRBV3-1, with D uncertain. Germline CDR1 LGHDT, CDR2 YNNKEL (reference sequence). Trimming removed 0 bases from V and 2 bases from J, with 20 bases in between. This CDR3 has 19 amino acids. CDR3 amino acids: CASSQDSPGRVGGNQPQHF. The DNA of the CDR3 is TGTGCCAGCAGCCAAGATTCCCCCGGGAGGGTCGGGGGCAATCAGCCCCAGCATTTT.

This clonotype was recorded at least ten times. The chain employs TRBV7-2 and TRBJ2-3; TRBD2 matches 10 bases. V lost 5 bases, J lost 6 bases, and 8 bases stayed unmatched. This CDR3 is 15 amino acids long. CDR1 is SGHTA and CDR2 is FQGNSA in the germline V gene. CDR3 sequence reads: CASSPTSGPPDTQYF. The CDR3 DNA follows: TGTGCCAGCAGCCCGACTAGCGGGCCCCCGGATACGCAGTATTTT.

As for this clonotype: This clone may be a read error of a much larger clone one base away. This chain links TRBV11-2 with TRBJ1-1, with a tentative D call TRBD1 (5 bases). The CDR3 runs 16 residues. Germline V lookup: CDR1 SGHAT, CDR2 FQNNGV. This CDR3 is CASSDDTGTYRTEACF. CDR3 nucleotide sequence: TGTGCCAGCAGCGATGATACCGGGACCTATCGGACTGAAGCTTGCTTT.

This clonotype was counted many times. The chain couples TRBV28 to TRBJ1-1; D unresolved. The CDR3 loop spans 12 amino acids. In germline, CDR1 is MDHEN, CDR2 SYDVKM. The V gene lost 6 bases and the J gene lost 4 bases, with 9 bases spanning the gap. CDR3 sequence (DNA): TGTGCCAGCAGACTGGGTACCACTGAAGCTTTCTTT. It translates to CASRLGTTEAFF.

V and J are TRBV18 and TRBJ2-5; no definite D call. In germline, CDR1 is KGHSH, CDR2 LQKENI. The CDR3 runs 15 residues. Trimming took off 1 base at V and 2 bases at J, with 11 bases between the two ends. The CDR3 loop reads CASSPLLASQETQYF. The CDR3 region has the DNA TGTGCCAGCTCACCACTCCTGGCCTCTCAAGAGACCCAGTACTTC. The variable domain in full, completed from reference TRBV18 and TRBJ2-5, reads NAGVMQNPRHLVRRRGQEARLRCSPMKGHSHVYWYRQLPEEGLKFMVYLQKENIIDESGMPKERFSAEFPKEGPSILRIQQVVRGDSAAYFCASSPLLASQETQYFGPGTRLLVL.

This clonotype was detected a few times. V gene TRBV29-1 combines with J gene TRBJ1-3; no firm D call. The CDR3 is made up of 15 amino acids. The germline CDR1 and CDR2 sequences are SQVTM and ANQGSEA. With 3 bases removed from V and 2 bases from J, the gap between germline ends came to 14 bases. CDR3 sequence reads: CSVEVRSEAGNTIYF. CDR3 nucleotides: TGCAGCGTTGAGGTTCGGTCTGAGGCTGGAAACACCATATATTTT.

This clonotype appeared many times. The chain combines TRBV7-2 with TRBJ2-7; 7 bases align to TRBD1. The germline V gene has CDR1 SGHTA and CDR2 FQGNSA. V was pared by 5 bases and J by 2 bases, with 6 bases of the junction left unmatched. The CDR3 runs to 14 residues. The CDR3 sequence is CASSLRQGTYEQYF. The CDR3 DNA sequence: TGTGCCAGCAGCCTCCGACAGGGTACCTACGAGCAGTACTTC. Drawing the rest from reference TRBV7-2 and TRBJ2-7, the complete variable domain is GAGVSQSPSNKVTEKGKDVELRCDPISGHTALYWYRQSLGQGLEFLIYFQGNSAPDKSGLPSDRFSAERTGGSVSTLTIQRTQQEDSAVYLCASSLRQGTYEQYFGPGTRLTVT.

V usage is TRBV6-2 or TRBV6-3 and J usage is TRBJ2-7; the match to TRBD1 covers 8 bases. Germline loops: CDR1 MNHEY, CDR2 SVGEGT. The CDR3 sequence is 12 residues long. V shed 7 bases and J 2 bases; nucleotides not matched to a gene: 1. For the CDR3, the DNA is TGTGCCAGCACGGACAGGGCCTACGAGCAGTACTTC. Translated, it gives CASTDRAYEQYF.

This clonotype was seen at least ten times. The chain combines TRBV6-1 with TRBJ2-7; D is undetermined. The CDR3 loop spans 12 amino acids. CDR1 and CDR2 from the germline V gene are MNHNS and SASEGT. V was clipped by 6 bases and J by 1 base, with 7 bases between them. CDR3 amino acids: CASRPSSYEQYF. CDR3 nucleotide sequence: TGTGCCAGCAGGCCGTCTTCCTACGAGCAGTACTTC.

In this sample, this clonotype turned up many times. The junction does not match germline at one end; this may be a read error. The chain combines TRBV7-8 with TRBJ1-1, with 7 bases fitting TRBD1. The CDR3 runs 15 residues. Looked up from germline, CDR1 is SGHVS and CDR2 is FQNEAQ. The CDR3 reads CASSETKGQTLRGIF. The DNA of the CDR3 is TGTGCCAGCAGCGAAACAAAGGGACAGACCCTGCGGGGAATCTTT.

This clonotype occurred many times. The CDR3 spells CAISGSGLGEETQYF. The CDR3 DNA is TGTGCCATCAGTGGTAGCGGCCTAGGGGAAGAGACCCAGTACTTC. The V call is TRBV10-3, the J call TRBJ2-5; perhaps TRBD2 as D (6 bases). Germline assignment: CDR1 ENHRY and CDR2 SYGVKD. V was shortened by 4 bases and J by 3 bases, with 15 bases between the two germline ends. The CDR3 spans 15 residues.

V usage is TRBV30 and J usage is TRBJ1-5; D unresolved. V gave up 1 base and J gave up 4 bases, with 8 bases separating them. In germline, CDR1 is GTSNPN, CDR2 SVGIG (reference sequence). There are 13 residues in the CDR3. This CDR3 reads CAWSGQTNQPQHF. The CDR3 nucleotides are TGTGCCTGGAGTGGGCAGACTAATCAGCCCCAGCATTTT.

The rearrangement joins TRBV5-1 to TRBJ2-1; D unresolved. This CDR3 spans 16 amino acids. Trimming took 0 bases from V and 0 from J, leaving 10 bases between them. CDR1 SGHRS and CDR2 YFSETQ come from the germline V gene. The CDR3 nucleotides are TGCGCCAGCAGCTTGGGACCGCTTAGCTCCTACAATGAGCAGTTCTTC. Translated, it gives CASSLGPLSSYNEQFF.

This clonotype showed up many times. The V gene is TRBV30, the J gene TRBJ1-4; D might be TRBD1 (5 bases). Trimming left V 3 bases short and J 0 bases short, with 11 bases between. From germline, CDR1 is GTSNPN and CDR2 SVGIG (reference sequence). The CDR3 sequence is 15 residues long. CDR3 in amino acids: CAWRGTFATNEKLFF. The CDR3 nucleotides are TGTGCCTGGAGGGGGACGTTTGCAACTAATGAAAAACTGTTTTTT.

This clonotype was observed many times. The chain couples TRBV7-2 to TRBJ2-4, with 12 nucleotides matching TRBD2. The CDR3 contains 18 residues. J gave up 2 bases and V 5 bases, and 10 bases lay outside the gene matches. Germline V gives CDR1 SGHTA, CDR2 FQGNSA. CDR3 protein: CASSPGRLAGATKNIQYF. The CDR3 DNA reads as TGTGCCAGCAGCCCGGGGAGACTAGCGGGAGCTACCAAAAACATTCAGTACTTC.

J is TRBJ2-7 and V is TRBV7-6, with D tentatively TRBD1 or TRBD2 (5 bases each). Germline V gene data show CDR1 as SGHVS and CDR2 as FNYEAQ. Trimming took 5 bases from V and 4 from J, leaving 18 bases between them. This CDR3 is built from 15 residues. The CDR3 is CASSNPDLGAYEQYF. For the CDR3, the DNA is TGTGCCAGCAGCAACCCAGACCTCGGGGCGTACGAGCAGTACTTC.

This clonotype was observed a few times. The chain joins TRBV3-1 to TRBJ2-1; 7 positions match TRBD2. Germline-derived CDR1 and CDR2 are LGHDT and YNNKEL (reference sequence). The junction had 5 bases not matched to a gene; V was cut back by 2 bases and J by 10 bases. CDR3 size: 13 residues. CDR3 nucleotide sequence: TGTGCCAGCAGCCAAAATCCGGGACTAGAGCAGTTCTTC. As protein: CASSQNPGLEQFF.

V gene TRBV5-4 combines with J gene TRBJ2-3; 12 nucleotides match TRBD1. Trimming at V came to 2 bases and at J to 3 bases, leaving 4 bases not matched to a gene. Germline values: CDR1 SGHNT, CDR2 YYREEE (reference sequence). The CDR3 has 16 residues. CDR3 bases: TGTGCCAGCAGCTTTCCGGGACAGGGGGCGACAGATACGCAGTATTTT. Amino acids: CASSFPGQGATDTQYF.

The chain links TRBV28 to TRBJ1-1; D unclear. Germline lookup yields CDR1 MDHEN and CDR2 SYDVKM. V was pared by 6 bases and J by 0 bases, with 8 bases between. This CDR3 spans 13 amino acids. CDR3 in amino acids: CASRFRVNTEAFF. In DNA form, the CDR3 reads TGTGCCAGCAGGTTTAGGGTGAACACTGAAGCTTTCTTT.

This clonotype was counted only a few times. The chain is built from TRBV29-1 and TRBJ2-7; TRBD1 is a possible D gene (6 bases). Trimming removed 7 bases at V and 1 base at J, with 11 bases between. Germline CDR1 SQVTM, CDR2 ANQGSEA. The CDR3 spans 12 residues. The CDR3, as DNA: TGCAGCGCGCAGGGGAATTCCTACGAGCAGTACTTC. Encoded protein: CSAQGNSYEQYF.